This record concerns one TCR beta chain sequence. The antigen remains undetermined. TCRbeta library preparation incorporated unique molecular identifiers. TCRdb recomputed calls from the PCR reads with MiXCR, one row per CDR3 protein. The sample has about 980,000 distinct CDR3 sequences, under 30% seen once. This entry is derived from a study of T-cell reconstitution after alpha-beta-depleted transplantation in children. Study-wide points: It was reported that alpha-beta T cells came from several hundred expanded graft clones (about two months after transplant).

Germline-derived CDR1 and CDR2 are MDHEN and SYDVKM. The CDR3 totals 14 residues. V lost 3 bases to trimming and J lost 6 bases; unmatched junction nucleotides: 5. The chain recombines TRBV28 with TRBJ2-3; 8 nucleotides align to TRBD2. Source: PBMCs, mostly from graft donor cells, taken 360 days after TCRalphabeta/CD19-depleted stem cell transplant. The origin of this receptor is a boy younger than two who had a stem cell transplant for SCID, so the T cells may come from the graft donor. This CDR3 is CASSFGGAQDTQYF. The CDR3 nucleotides are TGTGCCAGCAGTTTCGGGGGGGCGCAGGATACGCAGTATTTT.